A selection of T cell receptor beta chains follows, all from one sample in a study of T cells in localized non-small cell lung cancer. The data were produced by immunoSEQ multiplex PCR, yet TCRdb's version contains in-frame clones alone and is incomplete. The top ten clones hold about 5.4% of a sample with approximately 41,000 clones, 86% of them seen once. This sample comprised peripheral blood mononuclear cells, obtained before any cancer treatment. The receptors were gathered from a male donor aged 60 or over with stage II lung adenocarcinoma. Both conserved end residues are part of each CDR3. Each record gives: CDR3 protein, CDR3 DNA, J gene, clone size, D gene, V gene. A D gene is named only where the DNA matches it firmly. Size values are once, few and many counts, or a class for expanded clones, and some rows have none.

CASSLMGPAETQYF	TGCGCCAGCAGCTTGATGGGGCCCGCGGAGACCCAGTACTTC	TRBJ2-5	once	NA	TRBV5-1
CASSAAGQPQHF	TGTGCCAGCAGCGCCGCGGGGCAGCCCCAGCATTTT	TRBJ1-5	few	NA	TRBV7-2
CASSYGQGGTEAFF	TGTGCCAGCAGTTACGGTCAGGGAGGCACTGAAGCTTTCTTT	TRBJ1-1	NA	NA	TRBV6-5
CASSLGGSNTIYF	TGTGCCAGCAGCTTAGGGGGCTCGAACACCATATATTTT	TRBJ1-3	NA	NA	TRBV11-3
CASSPLGGDETQYF	TGTGCCAGCTCACCCCTCGGAGGGGACGAGACCCAGTACTTC	TRBJ2-5	NA	NA	TRBV18
CASSLGGDRVTDTQYF	TGTGCCAGCAGCTTAGGGGGGGACAGGGTCACAGATACGCAGTATTTT	TRBJ2-3	NA	TRBD1	TRBV7-9
CASSQDEGGRRTDTQYF	TGTGCCAGCAGCCAAGATGAGGGCGGGAGGCGCACAGATACGCAGTATTTT	TRBJ2-3	NA	TRBD2	TRBV4-2
CASSFPRTSGRYNEQFF	TGTGCCAGCAGTTTCCCTCGGACTAGCGGCCGTTACAATGAGCAGTTCTTC	TRBJ2-1	NA	TRBD2	TRBV28
CAGQRTDEQFF	TGTGCCGGCCAGAGGACCGATGAGCAGTTCTTC	TRBJ2-1	NA	NA	TRBV11-2
CASIEASGMSGELFF	TGCGCCAGCATTGAGGCTAGCGGGATGAGCGGGGAGCTGTTTTTT	TRBJ2-2	NA	TRBD2	TRBV5-1
CASGSMGGRQPQHF	TGTGCCAGCGGCTCAATGGGGGGCCGTCAGCCCCAGCATTTT	TRBJ1-5	NA	NA	TRBV2
CASGSRGNTEAFF	TGTGCTAGTGGTTCCCGGGGGAACACTGAAGCTTTCTTT	TRBJ1-1	NA	NA	TRBV12-5
CASSDSRYGYTF	TGTGCCAGCAGTGACAGCCGCTATGGCTACACCTTC	TRBJ1-2	NA	NA	TRBV25-1
CASSLLLGTTYEQYF	TGTGCCAGCAGCTTACTCCTCGGGACAACCTACGAGCAGTACTTC	TRBJ2-7	NA	NA	TRBV7-2
CASSEWPSGAGYNEQFF	TGTGCCAGCAGTGAGTGGCCTAGCGGGGCCGGTTACAATGAGCAGTTCTTC	TRBJ2-1	NA	TRBD2	TRBV6-1
CASSPGDLSNTEAFF	TGCGCCAGCAGTCCCGGGGACCTGTCGAACACTGAAGCTTTCTTT	TRBJ1-1	NA	NA	TRBV4-1
CASSIGVGWGQSSYNEQFF	TGTGCCAGTAGTATAGGAGTGGGGTGGGGACAGAGCTCCTACAATGAGCAGTTCTTC	TRBJ2-1	NA	TRBD1	TRBV19
CASSFRRRGSYNEQFF	TGCGCCAGCAGCTTCCGACGCAGGGGGAGTTACAATGAGCAGTTCTTC	TRBJ2-1	NA	TRBD1	TRBV5-1
CASSVTWDSIYEQYF	TGTGCCAGCAGCGTAACGTGGGACAGCATTTACGAGCAGTACTTC	TRBJ2-7	NA	TRBD1	TRBV9
CASLTGARNTEAFF	TGTGCCAGCCTGACGGGGGCGCGGAACACTGAAGCTTTCTTT	TRBJ1-1	NA	NA	TRBV18
CASSPRGSNTEAFF	TGTGCCAGCAGTCCCAGGGGGTCGAACACTGAAGCTTTCTTT	TRBJ1-1	NA	TRBD1	TRBV6-6
CAWSVWDSNEKLFF	TGTGCCTGGAGTGTATGGGACAGTAATGAAAAACTGTTTTTT	TRBJ1-4	NA	TRBD1	TRBV30
CASSLERAYNEQFF	TGTGCCAGCAGCTTAGAAAGAGCCTACAATGAGCAGTTCTTC	TRBJ2-1	NA	NA	TRBV11-2
CASSQEGSGRETQYF	TGTGCCAGCAGCCAGGAGGGTTCCGGGAGGGAGACCCAGTACTTC	TRBJ2-5	NA	TRBD2	TRBV6-1
CASSDEVTEAFF	TGTGCCAGCAGCGACGAGGTCACTGAAGCTTTCTTT	TRBJ1-1	few	NA	TRBV2
CATTGATNEKLFF	TGTGCCACTACGGGGGCAACTAATGAAAAACTGTTTTTT	TRBJ1-4	NA	NA	TRBV28
CASSPRGLRNEQFF	TGTGCCAGCAGTCCCAGGGGGCTTAGGAATGAGCAGTTCTTC	TRBJ2-1	NA	TRBD1	TRBV6-1
CAWSVWYTEAFF	TGTGCCTGGAGTGTGTGGTACACTGAAGCTTTCTTT	TRBJ1-1	NA	NA	TRBV30
CASSERILAGDVPEQYF	TGTGCCAGCAGTGAAAGGATTTTAGCGGGAGATGTACCCGAGCAGTACTTC	TRBJ2-7	once	TRBD2	TRBV25-1
CASSQGGSGRDPYEQFF	TGCGCCAGCAGCCAAGGGGGTAGCGGGAGGGACCCCTATGAGCAGTTCTTC	TRBJ2-1	once	TRBD2	TRBV4-1
CASSEGIVRTDTQYF	TGTGCCAGCAGTGAAGGGATAGTACGCACAGATACGCAGTATTTT	TRBJ2-3	NA	NA	TRBV6-1
CAWSEGGGQPQHF	TGTGCCTGGAGTGAGGGGGGAGGTCAGCCCCAGCATTTT	TRBJ1-5	few	NA	TRBV30
CASNPGQLYTGELFF	TGTGCCAGCAATCCGGGACAGCTCTACACCGGGGAGCTGTTTTTT	TRBJ2-2	once	TRBD1	TRBV6-6
CASSPDSSYNEQFF	TGTGCCAGCAGCCCGGACAGTAGCTACAATGAGCAGTTCTTC	TRBJ2-1	once	NA	TRBV5-4
CASSLSIYGYTF	TGTGCCAGCAGCCTAAGCATCTATGGCTACACCTTC	TRBJ1-2	NA	NA	TRBV6-1
CASRPRLSGELFF	TGCGCCAGCAGGCCCCGTCTCAGCGGGGAGCTGTTTTTT	TRBJ2-2	NA	NA	TRBV5-1
CASSKGGARYSNQPQHF	TGTGCCAGCAGCAAAGGTGGAGCGAGATATAGCAATCAGCCCCAGCATTTT	TRBJ1-5	NA	NA	TRBV21-1
CASSRGQGSEQYF	TGCGCCAGCAGCCGGGGACAGGGGAGCGAGCAGTACTTC	TRBJ2-7	NA	TRBD1	TRBV5-1
CASSLRYRANTGELFF	TGTGCCAGCAGCTTAAGGTACAGGGCGAACACCGGGGAGCTGTTTTTT	TRBJ2-2	NA	NA	TRBV7-2
CATSDGRIGETQYF	TGTGCCACCAGCGATGGCCGTATTGGAGAGACCCAGTACTTC	TRBJ2-5	NA	NA	TRBV15
CASSPTGSYNEQFF	TGTGCCAGTAGTCCTACAGGGTCCTACAATGAGCAGTTCTTC	TRBJ2-1	NA	NA	TRBV19
CASSPGGGEQYF	TGTGCCAGCAGCCCCGGGGGGGGCGAGCAGTACTTC	TRBJ2-7	NA	TRBD2	TRBV6-5
CASSLEGVSYEQYF	TGCGCCAGCAGCTTAGAAGGGGTCTCCTACGAGCAGTACTTC	TRBJ2-7	few	NA	TRBV5-1